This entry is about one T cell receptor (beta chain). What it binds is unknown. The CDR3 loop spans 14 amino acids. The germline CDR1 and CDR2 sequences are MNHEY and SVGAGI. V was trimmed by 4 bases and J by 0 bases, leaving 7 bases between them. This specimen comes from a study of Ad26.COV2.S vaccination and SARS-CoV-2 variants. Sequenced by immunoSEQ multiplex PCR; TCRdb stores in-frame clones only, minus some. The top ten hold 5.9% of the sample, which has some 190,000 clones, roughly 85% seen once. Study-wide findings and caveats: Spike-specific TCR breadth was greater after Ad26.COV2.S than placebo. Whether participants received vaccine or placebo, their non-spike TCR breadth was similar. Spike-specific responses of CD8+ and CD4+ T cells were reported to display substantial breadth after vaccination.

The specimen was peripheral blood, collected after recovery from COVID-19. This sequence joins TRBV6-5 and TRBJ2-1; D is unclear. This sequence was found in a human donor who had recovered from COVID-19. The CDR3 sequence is CASSFHSSYNEQFF. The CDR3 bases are TGTGCCAGCAGTTTCCACAGCTCCTACAATGAGCAGTTCTTC.